Detailed here is one T cell receptor (beta chain). Its specificity is not known. CDR1 SGHTA and CDR2 FQGNSA come from the germline V gene. The CDR3 sequence is 14 residues long. J gave up 7 bases and V 8 bases, and 9 bases lay outside the gene matches. TCRdb keeps only in-frame clones here, not all; method: immunoSEQ multiplex PCR. The table has fewer than 100,000 clones, roughly 87% seen once; the top ten hold around 10%. These data originate in a study of T cell responses to AZD1222 COVID-19 vaccine. General observations from the study: Repertoires were obtained solely post-peak T cell response.

This clonotype was sampled from an adult who received the AZD1222 COVID-19 vaccine. Source: peripheral blood, taken 28 days after the second AZD1222 dose. This chain connects TRBV7-2 to TRBJ2-2, with 8 bases lining up with TRBD2. CDR3 residues: CASRGGGLNGELFF. CDR3 coding DNA: TGTGCCAGCCGGGGGGGAGGGCTCAACGGGGAGCTGTTTTTT.